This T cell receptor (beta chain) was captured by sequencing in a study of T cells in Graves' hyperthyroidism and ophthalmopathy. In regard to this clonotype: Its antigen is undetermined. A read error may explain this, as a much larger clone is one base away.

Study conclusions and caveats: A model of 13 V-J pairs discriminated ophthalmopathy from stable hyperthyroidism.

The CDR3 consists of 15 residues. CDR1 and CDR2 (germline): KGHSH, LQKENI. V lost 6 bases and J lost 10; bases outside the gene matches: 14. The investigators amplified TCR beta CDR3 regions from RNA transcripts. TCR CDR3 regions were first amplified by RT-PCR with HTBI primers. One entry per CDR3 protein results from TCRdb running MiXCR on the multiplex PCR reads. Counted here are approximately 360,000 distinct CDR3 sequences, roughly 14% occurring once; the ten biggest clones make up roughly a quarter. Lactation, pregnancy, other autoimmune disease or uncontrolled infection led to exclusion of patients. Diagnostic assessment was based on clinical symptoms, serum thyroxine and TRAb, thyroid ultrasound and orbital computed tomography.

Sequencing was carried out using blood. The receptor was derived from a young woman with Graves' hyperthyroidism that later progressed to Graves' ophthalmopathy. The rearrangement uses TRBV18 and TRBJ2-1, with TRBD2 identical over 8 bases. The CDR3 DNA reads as TGTGCCAGCTCCCCAGTCGTCGGGGGGGCCAGGGAGCAGTTCTTC. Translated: CASSPVVGGAREQFF.